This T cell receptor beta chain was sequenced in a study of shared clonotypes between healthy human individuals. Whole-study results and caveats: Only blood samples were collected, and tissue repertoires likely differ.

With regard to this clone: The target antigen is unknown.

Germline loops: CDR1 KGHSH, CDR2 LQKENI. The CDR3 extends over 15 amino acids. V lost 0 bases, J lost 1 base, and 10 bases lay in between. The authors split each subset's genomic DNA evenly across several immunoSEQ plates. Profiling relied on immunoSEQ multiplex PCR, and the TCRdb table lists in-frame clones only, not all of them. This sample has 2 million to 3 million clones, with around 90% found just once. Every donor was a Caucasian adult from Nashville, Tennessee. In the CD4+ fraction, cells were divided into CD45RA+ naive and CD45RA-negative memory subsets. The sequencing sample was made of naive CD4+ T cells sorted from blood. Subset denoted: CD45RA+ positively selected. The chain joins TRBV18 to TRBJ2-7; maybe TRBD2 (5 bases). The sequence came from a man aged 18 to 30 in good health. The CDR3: CASSPPSGLSYEQYF. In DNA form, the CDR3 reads TGTGCCAGCTCACCACCATCGGGATTGTCCTACGAGCAGTACTTC.